Below are 21 T cell receptor beta chains sequenced from a single sample in a study of graft-versus-host responses after intestinal transplantation. Their recognized antigens are unknown. Clones were read by immunoSEQ multiplex PCR, and TCRdb kept only the in-frame ones, dropping some. Of 100,000 or so clones detected, 91% appear once; the ten largest clones hold roughly 0.2%. This material consisted of unstimulated CD4+ T cells sorted from spleen or lymph node cells, taken before transplant. These receptors were taken from a human donor who was the organ donor for an intestinal transplant.

The V gene is TRBV7-2, the J gene TRBJ2-3; 7 bases map to TRBD2. This CDR3 region has 13 residues. The V gene's germline CDR1 is SGHTA and CDR2 FQGNSA. Trimming removed 5 bases from V and 10 bases from J; junction bases left unmatched: 9. Written as DNA, the CDR3 is TGTGCCAGCAGCCTAGACCGGACTAGAGCGCAGTATTTT. It yields the protein CASSLDRTRAQYF. Drawing the rest from reference TRBV7-2 and TRBJ2-3, the complete variable domain is GAGVSQSPSNKVTEKGKDVELRCDPISGHTALYWYRQSLGQGLEFLIYFQGNSAPDKSGLPSDRFSAERTGGSVSTLTIQRTQQEDSAVYLCASSLDRTRAQYFGPGTRLTVL.

This chain links TRBV19 with TRBJ2-1; 15 bases agree with TRBD2. Germline values: CDR1 LNHDA, CDR2 SQIVND (reference sequence). The CDR3 has 18 amino acids. Losses at the gene ends were 5 bases for V and 5 bases for J; bases not matched to a gene: 10. The CDR3 protein is CASSPRGLAGGRNNEQFF. DNA for the CDR3: TGTGCCAGTAGTCCCCGAGGACTAGCGGGGGGGCGGAACAATGAGCAGTTCTTC.

The chain recombines TRBV7-8 with TRBJ1-2; TRBD1 is a possible D gene (6 bases). The V gene's germline CDR1 is SGHVS and CDR2 FQNEAQ. Trimming took off 1 base at V and 5 bases at J, with 17 bases between the two ends. The CDR3 length is 16 residues. CDR3 sequence (DNA): TGTGCCAGCAGCTTAGGGGCAGGGGCCTTCCTTTATGGCTACACCTTC. Residues: CASSLGAGAFLYGYTF.

V is TRBV5-4 and J is TRBJ1-2, with D unresolved. The V end lost 0 bases, the J end lost 1 base, and 13 bases lay between the germline ends. Germline assignment: CDR1 SGHNT and CDR2 YYREEE (reference sequence). This CDR3 has 16 amino acids. The DNA for the CDR3 is TGTGCCAGCAGCTTGGACCCCCTAGCGGGTAACTATGGCTACACCTTC. Its protein product is CASSLDPLAGNYGYTF. The whole variable domain, remainder taken from reference TRBV5-4 and TRBJ1-2, is ETGVTQSPTHLIKTRGQQVTLRCSSQSGHNTVSWYQQALGQGPQFIFQYYREEENGRGNFPPRFSGLQFPNYSSELNVNALELDDSALYLCASSLDPLAGNYGYTFGSGTRLTVV.

This chain links TRBV13 with TRBJ2-3, with TRBD2 as a possible D gene (5 bases). Per germline, CDR1 PRHDT and CDR2 FYEKMQ (reference sequence). V gave up 5 bases and J gave up 5 bases, with 14 bases separating them. The CDR3 loop spans 14 amino acids. The CDR3: CASSIRSSRDTQYF. CDR3 sequence (DNA): TGTGCCAGCAGCATAAGGTCTAGCCGAGATACGCAGTATTTT.

The chain employs TRBV19 and TRBJ1-5, with 7 bases matching TRBD1. This CDR3 has 15 amino acids. Trimming cost V 11 bases and J 0 bases; bases outside gene matches: 10. In germline, CDR1 is LNHDA, CDR2 SQIVND (reference sequence). CDR3: CARKVRGYSNQPQHF. In DNA form, the CDR3 reads TGTGCCCGAAAAGTCAGGGGGTATAGCAATCAGCCCCAGCATTTT.

The chain joins TRBV7-2 to TRBJ2-1, with 8 bases aligning to TRBD2. The CDR3 runs to 14 residues. Unmatched junction bases numbered 7, after V lost 9 bases and J lost 3 bases. The germline gives CDR1 SGHTA, CDR2 FQGNSA. CDR3 bases: TGTGCCAGTAGGCGGGGGGCTAACTACAATGAGCAGTTCTTC. Translation: CASRRGANYNEQFF.

V is TRBV4-2 and J is TRBJ1-1, with 8 positions matching TRBD1. V lost 0 bases and J lost 4; bases outside the gene matches: 7. CDR3 size: 16 residues. Looked up from germline, CDR1 is LGHNA and CDR2 is YNFKEQ. The CDR3 coding sequence is TGTGCCAGCAGCCAAGATCTCGGACAGGGAGGCACTGAAGCTTTCTTT. Its translation: CASSQDLGQGGTEAFF.

CDR3 sequence (DNA): TGTGCCTGGAGTGTGGGGCAGGTATCGGCTCGTGGCTACACCTTC. This gives the protein CAWSVGQVSARGYTF. The genes are TRBV30 and TRBJ1-2; the D gene is possibly TRBD1 (5 bases). Trimming pared 0 bases from V and 7 bases from J, leaving 18 bases between. From germline, CDR1 is GTSNPN and CDR2 SVGIG (reference sequence). This CDR3 is 15 amino acids long.

This chain connects TRBV7-2 to TRBJ1-1, with 7 bases fitting TRBD1. CDR3 size: 13 residues. Trimming cost V 5 bases and J 4 bases; bases outside gene matches: 4. CDR1 is SGHTA and CDR2 is FQGNSA in the germline V gene. Here the CDR3 DNA reads TGTGCCAGCAGCAGACAGGGAGGCACTGAAGCTTTCTTT. Its translation is CASSRQGGTEAFF.

The CDR3 DNA follows: TGTGCCAGCAGGGACGGGGGGCTAAGCGGGGAGACCCAGTACTTC. It translates to CASRDGGLSGETQYF. The chain joins TRBV5-4 to TRBJ2-5; perhaps TRBD2 as D (7 bases). Trimming shortened V by 5 bases and J by 5 bases, and 19 bases separated the two germline ends. CDR3 length: 15 residues. Germline-derived CDR1 and CDR2 are SGHNT and YYREEE (reference sequence).

This clone has just one count. This sequence joins TRBV30 and TRBJ1-2; D is unclear. This CDR3 has 12 residues. Deletions cut 0 bases from V and 8 bases from J, with 10 bases between. In germline, CDR1 is GTSNPN, CDR2 SVGIG (reference sequence). The CDR3 is CAWSVPGGGYTF. The CDR3 DNA reads as TGTGCCTGGAGTGTGCCGGGCGGGGGCTACACCTTC.

CDR3 residues: CASSSRSYEQYF. In nucleotides, the CDR3 is TGCGCCAGCAGCTCTAGGTCCTACGAGCAGTACTTC. The chain carries TRBV5-1 and TRBJ2-7, with D unresolved. The CDR3 covers 12 residues. Per the germline V gene, CDR1 is SGHRS and CDR2 is YFSETQ. Trimming took 3 bases from V and 1 from J, leaving 5 bases between them.

The chain recombines TRBV5-1 with TRBJ2-1; 8 nucleotides align to TRBD2. CDR3 length equals 17 residues. Looked up from germline, CDR1 is SGHRS and CDR2 is YFSETQ. V shed 0 bases, J shed 5 bases, and the junction held 10 bases outside the gene matches. The CDR3 reads CASSLGLAPFRHNEQFF. CDR3 sequence (DNA): TGCGCCAGCAGCTTGGGACTAGCGCCGTTTCGTCACAATGAGCAGTTCTTC.

The V gene is TRBV2, the J gene TRBJ1-4; TRBD1 might be the D (5 bases). V was cut by 4 bases and J by 7 bases, with 13 bases left in between. The CDR3 runs to 14 residues. Germline values: CDR1 SNHLY, CDR2 FYNNEI. This CDR3 reads CASSVSGVGEKLFF. In DNA form, the CDR3 reads TGTGCCAGCAGTGTTTCGGGGGTGGGTGAAAAACTGTTTTTT. The entire variable domain, with the rest obtained from reference TRBV2 and TRBJ1-4, is as follows: EPEVTQTPSHQVTQMGQEVILRCVPISNHLYFYWYRQILGQKVEFLVSFYNNEISEKSEIFDDQFSVERPDGSNFTLKIRSTKLEDSAMYFCASSVSGVGEKLFFGSGTQLSVL.

The chain carries TRBV28 and TRBJ1-1; 8 positions agree with TRBD1. Losses at the gene ends were 7 bases for V and 4 bases for J; bases not matched to a gene: 8. Germline lookup yields CDR1 MDHEN and CDR2 SYDVKM. There are 14 residues in the CDR3. The DNA for the CDR3 is TGTGCCAGCACCTTGGTACAGGGGGTCACTGAAGCTTTCTTT. Its protein product is CASTLVQGVTEAFF.

This chain connects TRBV6-1 to TRBJ2-3; weak D call: TRBD2 (5 bases). The germline V and J ends were trimmed by 5 bases and 1 base, with 16 bases remaining between them. CDR1 is MNHNS, CDR2 SASEGT, per germline. This CDR3 is built from 16 residues. The CDR3 sequence: CASSQGTRPGTDTQYF. The CDR3 coding sequence is TGTGCCAGCAGTCAAGGTACTAGACCCGGCACAGATACGCAGTATTTT.

The V and J genes are TRBV9 and TRBJ2-3, with D possibly being TRBD2 (6 bases). In germline, CDR1 is SGDLS, CDR2 YYNGEE. V was clipped by 4 bases and J by 6 bases, with 15 bases between them. This CDR3 is built from 14 residues. The CDR3 bases are TGTGCCAGCAGCCCCCCCCGGGGGTCGGATACGCAGTATTTT. Translated, it gives CASSPPRGSDTQYF.

The rearrangement joins TRBV27 to TRBJ2-1, with TRBD2 as a possible D gene (6 bases). Germline V gives CDR1 MNHEY, CDR2 SMNVEV (reference sequence). The CDR3 consists of 17 residues. Trimming removed 2 bases from V and 3 bases from J, with 17 bases in between. The DNA of the CDR3 is TGTGCCAGCAGTTTAAGGTCGGCGGGGTTAATCTACAATGAGCAGTTCTTC. It translates to CASSLRSAGLIYNEQFF.

The chain recombines TRBV9 with TRBJ2-3; 9 bases are a match to TRBD2. The V segment lost 3 bases and the J segment 8 bases; nucleotides outside the gene matches: 7. Per the germline V gene, CDR1 is SGDLS and CDR2 is YYNGEE. The CDR3 covers 14 residues. The CDR3, as DNA: TGTGCCAGCAGCGCCCGCGGGGGGGCCGGTACGCAGTATTTT. Translated: CASSARGGAGTQYF.

V usage is TRBV5-1 and J usage is TRBJ1-2, with D uncertain. V gave up 2 bases and J gave up 4 bases, with 15 bases separating them. The germline V gene encodes CDR1 SGHRS and CDR2 YFSETQ. The CDR3 length is 15 residues. The DNA of the CDR3 is TGCGCCAGCAGCTTTACAGACCCTACGAGCTATGGCTACACCTTC. Residues: CASSFTDPTSYGYTF.